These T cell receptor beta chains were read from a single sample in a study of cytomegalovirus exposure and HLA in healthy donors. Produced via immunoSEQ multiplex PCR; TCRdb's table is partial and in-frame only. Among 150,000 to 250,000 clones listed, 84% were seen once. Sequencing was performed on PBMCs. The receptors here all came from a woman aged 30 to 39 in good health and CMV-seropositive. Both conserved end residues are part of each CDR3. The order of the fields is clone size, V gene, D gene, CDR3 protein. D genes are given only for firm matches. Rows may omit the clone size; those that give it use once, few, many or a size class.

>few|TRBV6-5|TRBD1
CASSPRPGQSYEQYF
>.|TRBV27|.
CASSPDRGGNTEAFF
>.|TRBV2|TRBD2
CASSPTSWAEQFF
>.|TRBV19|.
CASSARSEAFF
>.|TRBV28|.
CASTPGALSNYGYTF
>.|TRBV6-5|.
CASSLRDTQYF
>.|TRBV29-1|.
CSVSLQGGETQYF
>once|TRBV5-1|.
CASSLGLLYEQYF
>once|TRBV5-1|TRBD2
CASSWPAGEGQETQYF
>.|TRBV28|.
CASSPTAGKQDQPQHF
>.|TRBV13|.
CASSSPDNLNGTDTQYF
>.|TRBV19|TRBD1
CASRRTGGGDQPQHF
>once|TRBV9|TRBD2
CASSVGTSGIYEQYF
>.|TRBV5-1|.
CASSFGQKEARAFF
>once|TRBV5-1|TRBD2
CASSPSRGGAGANVLTF
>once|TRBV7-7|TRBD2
CASSSGLIPDTQYF
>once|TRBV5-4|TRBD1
CASSSDRGLVNEQFF
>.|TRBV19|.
CASRGLTYEQYF
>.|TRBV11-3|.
CASSLSLLFGSEAFF
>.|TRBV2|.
CATREGTAQETQYF
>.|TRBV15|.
CATSRDKEFGYTF
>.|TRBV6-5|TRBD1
CASRGTGISYEQYF
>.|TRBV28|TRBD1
CASSLPGQGGQPQHF
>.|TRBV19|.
CASNDRNANTGELFF
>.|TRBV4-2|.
CASSQETFGVYEQYF
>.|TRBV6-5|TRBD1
CASSSRQGASNQPQHF
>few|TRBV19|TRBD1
CASSDLDRGRGNQPQHF
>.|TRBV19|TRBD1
CASADREGPGGYTF
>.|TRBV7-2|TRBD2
CASSLAAGGWNEQFF
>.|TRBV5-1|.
CASSFRRTSYNEQFF
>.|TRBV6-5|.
CASSYGQVGDTQYF
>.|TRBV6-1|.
CASSGPVVEGANVLTF
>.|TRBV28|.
CASSLLQGDYGYTF
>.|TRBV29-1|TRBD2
CSGQRLAGGGEQFF
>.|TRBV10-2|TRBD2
CASSGTSRAETQYF
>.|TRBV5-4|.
CASRDSRNSYEQYF
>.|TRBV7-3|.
CASSLTTGFPTEAFF
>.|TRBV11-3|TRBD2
CASSHSGRPHMEQFF
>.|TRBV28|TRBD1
CATPGQGFGYTF
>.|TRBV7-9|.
CASSEAQGFNEQYF
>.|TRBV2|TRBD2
CASSDTGRAYEQYF
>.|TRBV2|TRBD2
CASPTSVSMNDGGAQYF
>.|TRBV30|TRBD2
CAWRDRLAGRKEQFF
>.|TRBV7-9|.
CASSLERSYNEKLFF
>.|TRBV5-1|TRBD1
CASSLEGTGASGANVLTF
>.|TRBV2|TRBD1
CASRDRGYSNQPQHF
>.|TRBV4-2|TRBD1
CASSRGMGQGDQPSSYNEQFF
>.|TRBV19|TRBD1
CASRRQGAQEKLFF
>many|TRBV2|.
CASSAGFSGNTIYF
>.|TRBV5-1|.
CASSHPDGGADTQYF
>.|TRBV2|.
CASSEGPGSDTEAFF
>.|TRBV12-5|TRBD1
CASVLRQGGYNEQFF
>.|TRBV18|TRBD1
CASSGATGSYEQYF
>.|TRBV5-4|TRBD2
CASSLGTSGSSLSYEQYF
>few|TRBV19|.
CASTHGGGSQPQHF
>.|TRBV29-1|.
CSVAREGDTEAFF
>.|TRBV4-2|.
CASGRDPSSYNEQFF
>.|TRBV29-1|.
CSVPGEGLGTQYF
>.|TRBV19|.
CASSIRARTSGNTIYF
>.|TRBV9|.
CASSVPGRDTIYF